This paragraph covers one T cell receptor (beta chain) sequence. The sample comes from a study of blood T cell repertoires in COVID-19. Whole-study context: Sites across the United States, Italy and Spain contributed samples from acute and convalescent COVID-19.

Per the original data handling: Reference gene primers were amplified, and this amplification served to estimate nucleated cell counts. Repertoires were generated with immunoSEQ multiplex PCR, while TCRdb's copy carries only in-frame clones and drops some. D and trimming were read from the DNA, whereas the V and J calls and clone size are those reported in that table. Of roughly 93,000 clones listed, about 84% are singletons. This CDR3 has 14 amino acids. V was trimmed by 0 bases and J by 4 bases, leaving 10 bases between them. CDR1 SGHRS and CDR2 YFSETQ come from the germline V gene. The J gene is TRBJ1-2, the V gene TRBV5-1; D possibly corresponds to TRBD1 (6 bases). Source material: peripheral blood. The TCR was taken from a woman over 75 with acute or convalescent COVID-19. The CDR3 is CASSLEGGTYGYTF. Here the CDR3 DNA reads TGCGCCAGCAGCTTGGAAGGGGGTACCTATGGCTACACCTTC.